This TCR beta chain is from a study of blood T cell repertoires in COVID-19. Trimming removed 8 bases at V and 0 bases at J, with 10 bases between. This CDR3 region has 13 residues. Germline-derived CDR1 and CDR2 are SNHLY and FYNNEI. Recruited during active infection, patients (from Seattle) were subsequently followed longitudinally. This clone showed up just once. Clones were read by immunoSEQ multiplex PCR, and TCRdb kept only the in-frame ones, dropping some. This repertoire shows more than 300,000 clones, around 89% found once; its top ten account for 1.5% to 2%. The clonotype originates from a woman aged 30 to 39 with COVID-19, enrolled during active disease. The sequenced material came from peripheral blood. The chain couples TRBV2 to TRBJ1-1; D gene uncertain. The DNA of the CDR3 is TGTGCCAGCCAGGAGGAGGTGAACACTGAAGCTTTCTTT. It specifies CASQEEVNTEAFF. Drawing the rest from reference TRBV2 and TRBJ1-1, the complete variable domain is EPEVTQTPSHQVTQMGQEVILRCVPISNHLYFYWYRQILGQKVEFLVSFYNNEISEKSEIFDDQFSVERPDGSNFTLKIRSTKLEDSAMYFCASQEEVNTEAFFGQGTRLTVV.